The 9 T cell receptor beta chains reported below all come from one sample, sequenced in a study of OX40 agonist ivuxolimab in advanced cancers. The method was immunoSEQ multiplex PCR; TCRdb's version includes in-frame clones alone and lacks a portion of them. The sample consists of some 40,000 clones, over 60% of them appearing once. The sample here was CD4+ or CD8+ T cells sorted from blood, taken in a trial of the OX40 agonist ivuxolimab. These TCRs come from an adult with an advanced solid tumor such as melanoma, head and neck, liver or kidney cancer.

This sequence joins TRBV5-1 and TRBJ2-2, with D perhaps matching TRBD1 or TRBD2 (5 bases each). Between the trimmed V and J ends, which lost 0 bases and 6 bases, there was a span of 6 bases. This CDR3 is built from 13 residues. Germline CDR1 and CDR2: SGHRS and YFSETQ. The CDR3 here is CASSLGGAGELFF. For the CDR3, the DNA is TGCGCCAGCAGCTTGGGAGGGGCCGGGGAGCTGTTTTTT.

The table lists this clone with a few counts. This chain connects TRBV7-2 to TRBJ1-1; the match to TRBD1 covers 7 bases. V lost 6 bases to trimming and J lost 5 bases; unmatched junction nucleotides: 9. This CDR3 is 14 amino acids long. The germline V gene has CDR1 SGHTA and CDR2 FQGNSA. CDR3 residues: CASRPRGRGTEAFF. CDR3 DNA sequence: TGTGCCAGCAGGCCCAGGGGGAGGGGAACTGAAGCTTTCTTT. The whole variable domain, remainder taken from reference TRBV7-2 and TRBJ1-1, is GAGVSQSPSNKVTEKGKDVELRCDPISGHTALYWYRQSLGQGLEFLIYFQGNSAPDKSGLPSDRFSAERTGGSVSTLTIQRTQQEDSAVYLCASRPRGRGTEAFFGQGTRLTVV.

The gene calls are TRBV7-2 and TRBJ2-7, with D perhaps assigned TRBD1 or TRBD2 (6 bases each). V gave up 3 bases and J gave up 3 bases, with 9 bases separating them. There are 13 residues in the CDR3. Germline lookup yields CDR1 SGHTA and CDR2 FQGNSA. As DNA, the CDR3 is TGTGCCAGCAGCTTCGGGGGCCTCTACGAGCAGTACTTC. Translating gives CASSFGGLYEQYF.

The rearrangement joins TRBV29-1 to TRBJ2-7, with unresolved D. Trimming pared 4 bases from V and 1 base from J, leaving 8 bases between. The germline V gene has CDR1 SQVTM and CDR2 ANQGSEA. The CDR3 extends over 12 amino acids. The DNA of the CDR3 is TGCAGCGTTGTTACTGATTCCTACGAGCAGTACTTC. Translation gives CSVVTDSYEQYF.

This clone was recorded only once. The V and J genes are TRBV5-1 and TRBJ2-3; D gene uncertain. V lost 4 bases and J lost 3, with 12 bases in between. Looked up from germline, CDR1 is SGHRS and CDR2 is YFSETQ. CDR3 length equals 14 residues. This CDR3 is CASSGYRLTDTQYF. The CDR3 nucleotides are TGCGCCAGCAGCGGCTACCGGTTAACAGATACGCAGTATTTT.

The gene calls are TRBV18 and TRBJ1-6; no reliable D call. Germline CDR1 reads KGHSH; CDR2 reads LQKENI. Trimming removed 1 base from V and 2 bases from J, with 3 bases in between. The CDR3 is 14 residues long. CDR3 in amino acids: CASSPQTYNSPLHF. The DNA of the CDR3 is TGTGCCAGCTCACCACAAACCTATAATTCACCCCTCCACTTT.

The rearrangement uses TRBV4-2 and TRBJ2-3; tentatively, D is TRBD1 or TRBD2 (5 bases each). Per germline, CDR1 LGHNA and CDR2 YNFKEQ. V lost 3 bases and J lost 5, with 9 bases in between. This CDR3 has 13 residues. CDR3 DNA sequence: TGTGCCAGCAGCCAGGGGACCGAAGATACGCAGTATTTT. Protein: CASSQGTEDTQYF.

This clone was counted once. Written as DNA, the CDR3 is TGTGCCAGCAGCTCGGGGCGTAGGGGGCCCACCTACGAGCAGTACTTC. Translating gives CASSSGRRGPTYEQYF. The rearrangement links TRBV5-6 to TRBJ2-7, with TRBD1 identical over 7 bases. With V trimmed by 3 bases and J by 2 bases, 11 bases remained unmatched. CDR1 is SGHDT and CDR2 is YYEEEE in the germline V gene. The CDR3 totals 16 residues.

The chain carries TRBV28 and TRBJ2-5, with TRBD2 identical over 13 bases. Germline CDR1 and CDR2: MDHEN and SYDVKM. The CDR3 covers 16 residues. V was clipped by 6 bases and J by 1 base; unmatched bases: 5. CDR3 sequence: CASRTGLAGIQETQYF. CDR3 in DNA: TGTGCCAGCAGAACGGGACTAGCGGGGATCCAAGAGACCCAGTACTTC.